The T cell receptor beta chain under discussion was sequenced for a study of blood T cells in healthy people across ages. The V and J ends lost 0 bases and 4 bases, in that order; junction bases with no gene match: 8. Germline CDR1 and CDR2: DFQATT and SNEGSKA (reference sequence). The CDR3 covers 16 residues. This clonotype came up many times. Its antigen remains unknown. Alongside a J-beta primer mix, a sample-barcoded 5' primer served in a second PCR lasting roughly 6 to 11 cycles. TCRdb re-derived calls from the 5' RACE reads in MiXCR, one entry per CDR3 protein. The table includes 1.2 million to 1.5 million distinct CDR3 sequences, around 42% detected once. Study-level points and caveats: Researchers said unsorted PBMCs prevented a conclusive naive versus antigen-experienced comparison. Donors of long life had a larger count of naive CD4+ cells and greater diversity than aged donors.

Sequenced material: blood. The source is a woman younger than 35 in good health. The chain is built from TRBV20-1 and TRBJ1-5; TRBD1 matches 8 bases. The CDR3 loop reads CSARDITGGSNQPQHF. CDR3 nucleotides: TGCAGTGCTAGAGATATTACAGGGGGTTCGAATCAGCCCCAGCATTTT.